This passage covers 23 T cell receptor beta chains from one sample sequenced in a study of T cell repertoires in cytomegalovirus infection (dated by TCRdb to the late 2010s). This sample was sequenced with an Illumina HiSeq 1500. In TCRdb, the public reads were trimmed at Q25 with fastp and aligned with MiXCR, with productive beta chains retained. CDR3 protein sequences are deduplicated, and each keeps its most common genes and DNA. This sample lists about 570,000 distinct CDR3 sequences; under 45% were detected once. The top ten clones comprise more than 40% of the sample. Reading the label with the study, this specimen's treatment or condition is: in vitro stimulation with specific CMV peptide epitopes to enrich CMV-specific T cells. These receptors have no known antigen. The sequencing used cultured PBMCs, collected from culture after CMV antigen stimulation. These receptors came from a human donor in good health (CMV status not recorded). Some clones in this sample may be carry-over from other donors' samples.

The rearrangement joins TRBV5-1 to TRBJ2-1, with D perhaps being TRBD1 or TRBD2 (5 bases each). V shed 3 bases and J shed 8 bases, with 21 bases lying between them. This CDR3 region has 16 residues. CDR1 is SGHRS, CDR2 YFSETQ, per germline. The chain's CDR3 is CASSYWDPVRPHEQFF. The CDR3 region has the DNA TGCGCCAGCAGCTACTGGGACCCCGTAAGGCCACATGAGCAGTTCTTC.

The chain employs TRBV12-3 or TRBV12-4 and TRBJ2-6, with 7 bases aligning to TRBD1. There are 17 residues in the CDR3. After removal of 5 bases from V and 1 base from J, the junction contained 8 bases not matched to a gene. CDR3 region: CASSLTGSSSGANVLTF. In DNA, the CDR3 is TGTGCCAGCAGTCTGACAGGGTCCTCGTCTGGGGCCAACGTCCTGACTTTC.

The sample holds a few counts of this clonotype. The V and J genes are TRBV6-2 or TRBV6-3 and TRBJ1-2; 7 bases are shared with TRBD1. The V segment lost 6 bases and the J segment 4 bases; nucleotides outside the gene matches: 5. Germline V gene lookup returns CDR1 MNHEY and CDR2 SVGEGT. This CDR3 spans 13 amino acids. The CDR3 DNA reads TGTGCCAGCAGCGGACAGGAACCCTATGGCTACACCTTC. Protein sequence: CASSGQEPYGYTF.

In DNA, the CDR3 is TGTGCCAGCACCCCCATGGCAGCCAATCAGCCCCAGCATTTT. Its protein product is CASTPMAANQPQHF. This chain joins TRBV6-5 and TRBJ1-5; D is undetermined. CDR1 MNHEY and CDR2 SVGAGI come from the germline V gene. The CDR3 runs 14 residues. V lost 7 bases to trimming and J lost 3 bases, with 13 bases between them.

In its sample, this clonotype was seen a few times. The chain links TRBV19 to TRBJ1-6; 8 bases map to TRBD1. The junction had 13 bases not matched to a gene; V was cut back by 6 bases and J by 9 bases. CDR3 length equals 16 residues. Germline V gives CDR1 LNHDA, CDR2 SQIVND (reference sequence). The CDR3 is CASSQNRGAMGSPLHF. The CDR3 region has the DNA TGTGCCAGTAGCCAAAACAGGGGGGCAATGGGTTCACCCCTCCACTTT.

The CDR3 DNA sequence: TGTGCCAGCAGACCTTTTCGCCCCACAACTATCTCTGGAAACACCATATATTTT. It translates to CASRPFRPTTISGNTIYF. The chain combines TRBV11-2 with TRBJ1-3; D unclear. CDR3 length: 18 residues. Germline loops: CDR1 SGHAT, CDR2 FQNNGV. The ends were cut back, 6 bases at V and 0 bases at J, with 21 bases in the middle. The variable domain in full, with the rest retrieved from reference TRBV11-2 and TRBJ1-3, is EAGVAQSPRYKIIEKRQSVAFWCNPISGHATLYWYQQILGQGPKLLIQFQNNGVVDDSQLPKDRFSAERLKGVDSTLKIQPAKLEDSAVYLCASRPFRPTTISGNTIYFGEGSWLTVV.

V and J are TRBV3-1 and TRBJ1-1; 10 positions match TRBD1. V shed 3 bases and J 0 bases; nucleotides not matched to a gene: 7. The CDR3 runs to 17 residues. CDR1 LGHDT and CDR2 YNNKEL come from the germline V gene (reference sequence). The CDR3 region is CASSQRQGANMNTEAFF. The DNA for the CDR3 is TGTGCCAGCAGCCAGAGACAGGGGGCGAATATGAACACTGAAGCTTTCTTT.

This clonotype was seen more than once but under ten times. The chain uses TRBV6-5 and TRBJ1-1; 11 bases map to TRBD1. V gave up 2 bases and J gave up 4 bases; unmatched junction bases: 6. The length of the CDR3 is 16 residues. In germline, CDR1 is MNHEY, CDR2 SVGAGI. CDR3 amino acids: CASSYPGQGAITEAFF. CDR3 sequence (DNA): TGTGCCAGCAGTTACCCAGGACAGGGGGCGATCACTGAAGCTTTCTTT.

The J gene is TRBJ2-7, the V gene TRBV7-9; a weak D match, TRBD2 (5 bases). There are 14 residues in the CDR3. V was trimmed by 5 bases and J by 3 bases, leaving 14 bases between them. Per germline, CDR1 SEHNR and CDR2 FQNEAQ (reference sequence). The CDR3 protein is CASSMRGYGYEQYF. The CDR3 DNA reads TGTGCCAGCAGCATGAGAGGGTACGGCTACGAGCAGTACTTC.

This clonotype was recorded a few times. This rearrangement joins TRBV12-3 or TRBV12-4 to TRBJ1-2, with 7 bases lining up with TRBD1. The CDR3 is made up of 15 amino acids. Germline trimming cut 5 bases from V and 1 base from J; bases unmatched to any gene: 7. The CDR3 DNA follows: TGTGCCAGCAGTCAGGGGACAGTCGTTAACTATGGCTACACCTTC. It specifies CASSQGTVVNYGYTF.

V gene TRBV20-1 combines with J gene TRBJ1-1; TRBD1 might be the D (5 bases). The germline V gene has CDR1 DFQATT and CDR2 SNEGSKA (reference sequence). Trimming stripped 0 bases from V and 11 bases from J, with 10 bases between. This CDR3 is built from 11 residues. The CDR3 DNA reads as TGCAGTGCTAGAGAAAGGGGTGAGGCTTTCTTT. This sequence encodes CSARERGEAFF.

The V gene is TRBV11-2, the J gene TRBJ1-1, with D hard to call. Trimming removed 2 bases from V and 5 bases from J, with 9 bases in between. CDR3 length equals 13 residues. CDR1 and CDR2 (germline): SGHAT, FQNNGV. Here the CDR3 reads CASSLSWPTEAFF. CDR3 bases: TGTGCCAGCAGCTTATCGTGGCCGACTGAAGCTTTCTTT.

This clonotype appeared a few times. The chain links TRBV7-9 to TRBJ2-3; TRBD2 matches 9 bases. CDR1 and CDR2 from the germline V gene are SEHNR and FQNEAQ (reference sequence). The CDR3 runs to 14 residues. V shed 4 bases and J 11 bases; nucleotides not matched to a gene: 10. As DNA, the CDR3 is TGTGCCAGCAGCTCCCTGCGGGGGGGCCCTGGGCAGTATTTT. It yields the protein CASSSLRGGPGQYF.

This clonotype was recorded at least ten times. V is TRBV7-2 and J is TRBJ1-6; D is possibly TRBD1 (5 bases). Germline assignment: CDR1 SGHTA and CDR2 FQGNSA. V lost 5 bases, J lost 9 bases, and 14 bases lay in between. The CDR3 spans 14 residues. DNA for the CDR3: TGTGCCAGCAGCCCCACAGGTTTGAGTTCACCCCTCCACTTT. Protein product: CASSPTGLSSPLHF.

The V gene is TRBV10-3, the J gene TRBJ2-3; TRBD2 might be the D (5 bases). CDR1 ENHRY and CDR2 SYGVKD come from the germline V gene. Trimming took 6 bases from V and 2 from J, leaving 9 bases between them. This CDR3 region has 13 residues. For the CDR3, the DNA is TGTGCCATCAGAGAGGGTCCCACAGATACGCAGTATTTT. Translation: CAIREGPTDTQYF.

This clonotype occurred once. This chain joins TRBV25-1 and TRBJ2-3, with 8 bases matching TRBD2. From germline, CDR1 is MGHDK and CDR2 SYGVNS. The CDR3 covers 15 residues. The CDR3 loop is CAASSAGDPTDTQYF. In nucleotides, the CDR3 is TGTGCTGCGAGCTCAGCGGGGGACCCCACAGATACGCAGTATTTT.

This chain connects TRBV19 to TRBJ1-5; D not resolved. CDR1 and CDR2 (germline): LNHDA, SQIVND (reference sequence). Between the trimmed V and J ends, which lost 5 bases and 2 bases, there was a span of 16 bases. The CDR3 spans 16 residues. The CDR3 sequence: CASSPRRVVGNQPQHF. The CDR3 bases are TGTGCCAGTAGTCCGAGGCGTGTGGTAGGCAATCAGCCCCAGCATTTT.

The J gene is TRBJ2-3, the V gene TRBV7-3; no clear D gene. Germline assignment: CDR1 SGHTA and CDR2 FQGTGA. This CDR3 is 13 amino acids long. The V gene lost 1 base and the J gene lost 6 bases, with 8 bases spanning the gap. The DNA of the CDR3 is TGTGCCAGCAGCTTAAGGTCGGTCGATACGCAGTATTTT. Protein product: CASSLRSVDTQYF.

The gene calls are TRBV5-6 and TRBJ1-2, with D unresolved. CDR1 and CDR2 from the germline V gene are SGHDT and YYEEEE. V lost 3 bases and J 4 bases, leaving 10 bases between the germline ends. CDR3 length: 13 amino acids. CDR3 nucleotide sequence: TGTGCCAGCAGCTCGCAATCGGGCTATGGCTACACCTTC. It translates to CASSSQSGYGYTF. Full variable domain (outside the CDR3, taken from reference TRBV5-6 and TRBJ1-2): DAGVTQSPTHLIKTRGQQVTLRCSPKSGHDTVSWYQQALGQGPQFIFQYYEEEERQRGNFPDRFSGHQFPNYSSELNVNALLLGDSALYLCASSSQSGYGYTFGSGTRLTVV.

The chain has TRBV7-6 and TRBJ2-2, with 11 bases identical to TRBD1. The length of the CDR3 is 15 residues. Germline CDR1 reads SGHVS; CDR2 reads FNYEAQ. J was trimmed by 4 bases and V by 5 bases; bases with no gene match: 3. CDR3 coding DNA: TGTGCCAGCAGCCACGGGACAGGGGGCACCGGGGAGCTGTTTTTT. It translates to CASSHGTGGTGELFF.

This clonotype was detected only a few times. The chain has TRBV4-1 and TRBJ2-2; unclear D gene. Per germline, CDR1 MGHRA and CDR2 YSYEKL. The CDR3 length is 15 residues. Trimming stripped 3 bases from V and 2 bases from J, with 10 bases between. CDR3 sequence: CASSHPDINTGELFF. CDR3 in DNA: TGCGCCAGCAGCCATCCCGACATTAACACCGGGGAGCTGTTTTTT.

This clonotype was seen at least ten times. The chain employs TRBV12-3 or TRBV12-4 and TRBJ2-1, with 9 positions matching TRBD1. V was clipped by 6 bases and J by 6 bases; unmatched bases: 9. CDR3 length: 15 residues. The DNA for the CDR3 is TGTGCCAGCAGCCCTAGGGGGACAGGGCTCAATGAGCAGTTCTTC. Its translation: CASSPRGTGLNEQFF.

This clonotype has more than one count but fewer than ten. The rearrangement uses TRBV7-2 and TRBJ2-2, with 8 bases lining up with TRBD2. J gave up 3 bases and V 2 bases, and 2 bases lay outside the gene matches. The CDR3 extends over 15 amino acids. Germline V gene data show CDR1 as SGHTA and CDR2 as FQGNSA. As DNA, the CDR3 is TGTGCCAGCAGCTTATACGGGAGGGACACCGGGGAGCTGTTTTTT. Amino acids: CASSLYGRDTGELFF.